This T cell receptor (beta chain) was obtained from a study of cytomegalovirus exposure and HLA in healthy donors (dated by TCRdb to the late 2010s). Looking at the study overall: According to an earlier analysis of several hundred of the donors, about 179 million T cells yielded some 120 million unique TCR beta sequences and less than 300 Gb of sequence data. An early release that covered 500 to 800 HLA-typed donors contained about 300 gigabases of sequencing data and tens of millions of unique TCR sequences. Among the approximately 400 genotyped donors, around 81% belonged to the genetic ancestry cluster associated with self-reported Caucasian donors. The aim of the study was to test whether cataloging public T cell receptors could identify signatures of past pathogen exposure. The T cell repertoires of 666 subjects were profiled by immunosequencing and related to cytomegalovirus serostatus. In addition to the first cohort of around 670 subjects, a separate validation cohort of under 150 different subjects was used. The study combined high-throughput TCR immunosequencing, statistical association of individual TCRs with disease status, and machine learning to predict cytomegalovirus infection status. A later analysis re-analyzed previously published TCR beta repertoires from about 730 donors and added high-resolution HLA genotyping to study TCR occurrence patterns. In the later analysis, no new phenotypic data were used to find candidate immune exposures; instead, reliance was placed on TCR beta sequences and their occurrence across donors. In an earlier analysis of 500 to 650 of the donors, high-throughput TCR beta sequencing was used to judge whether each TCR beta V gene segment behaved as functional or pseudogenic. Donor age, sex, ethnicity and CMV serostatus were collected together with the repertoire data. A later genetic analysis took genome-wide SNP genotypes for about three fifths of the 666 donors and used that subset as a discovery cohort. Every discovery cohort repertoire had been produced on one sequencing platform. Both class I and class II loci were covered by HLA typing, at four-digit resolution. The number of donors typed differed by locus, with 629-630 for A, B, C, DRB1 and DQB1, roughly 520 for DQA1, 600 to 610 for DPA1, and over 400 for DPB1. About 5 DR-DQ haplotypes were handled as single units for association and clustering, since linkage in the cohort was strong. On average, roughly 240,000 unique TCR beta nucleotide sequences were sequenced per donor among a few hundred genotyped donors of the cohort, with around 19% of those sequences being non-productive.

V loses 4 bases of germline sequence and J loses 0 bases, and the interval between the two ends is 13 bases. Inclusive of the bounding cysteine and phenylalanine, the CDR3 is 16 residues long. Only the CDR3 region is kept as DNA, spanning 48 bases read in frame from base 1. The germline V gene gives CDR1 as MNHNS and CDR2 as SASEGT. As regards this clone: Which antigen it targets is not known. Per-nucleotide qualities are absent, and no much larger clonotype sits a single base away.

The cohort was made up of several hundred healthy bone marrow donors. At the time of sampling, all cohort members were nominally healthy, though unrecorded immune exposures were likely present. The donor was CMV seropositive and was included in the group of 250 to 350 seropositive cohort members. A peripheral blood sample was provided by each donor, and peripheral blood mononuclear cells were used for TCR beta sequencing. The Qiagen DNeasy Blood Extraction Kit was used to extract genomic DNA from the blood cell samples. Library creation used the immunoSEQ multiplex PCR assay. A mixture of 60 forward primers for TCR Vbeta segments and 13 reverse primers for TCR Jbeta segments was used in the multiplex PCR. A multiplex PCR assay on genomic DNA amplified the CDR3 region of rearranged TCR beta genes. The Illumina HiSeq System was used to sequence the amplified TCR beta libraries as 87-base-pair reads. The authors processed their data as follows. A later analysis tallied around 80 million unique TCR beta chains across the roughly 610 repertoires, and about 10 million of those chains were shared by two or more donors. Raw reads were error-corrected and collapsed into unique sequences with a nearest-neighbor algorithm that merged closely related sequences to remove PCR and sequencing errors. To assign V, D and J gene segments, CDR3 sequences were aligned to IMGT reference sequences. For a sequence to be retained, at least a six-nucleotide match to both a V gene segment and a J gene segment was required. Rearrangements were called productive when the CDR3 lacked stop codons and stayed in frame with V and J; all others were non-productive. CDR3 was defined according to IMGT convention as the region running from the second conserved V-encoded cysteine to the conserved J-encoded phenylalanine. The earlier analysis of 550 to 650 of the donors excluded any sequence lacking an unambiguous match to a single V gene segment. An earlier analysis of under 750 of the donors called V segments functional above 56.7% productive rearrangements and segregating when the between-donor standard deviation exceeded 5%. A statistical classification framework was developed to diagnose cytomegalovirus status using the catalog of TCR beta chain sequences. A later analysis assigned V and J genes by comparing TCR nucleotide sequences with IMGT/GENE-DB human TR gene sequences. The TCRdist pipeline was used in a later analysis to assign CDR3 sequences and most-parsimonious VDJ recombination scenarios. In a later analysis, each TCR beta chain was defined by its CDR3 amino acid sequence together with its V-gene family, and reads without a unique V-gene family were excluded. To address suspected cross-contamination and a sequencing artifact, a later analysis removed roughly 640 highly shared, low-generation-probability nucleotide sequences. A later analysis calculated a clonal expansion index for each public chain from normalized within-repertoire ranks of inferred template counts. In a later analysis, generation probabilities were computed using a VDJ recombination model fitted to out-of-frame rearrangements, and the results were checked against IGoR. A later analysis scored TCR-TCR, TCR-HLA and TCR-CMV co-occurrence with hypergeometric tests, applying a repertoire-size bias correction to TCR pairs. In a later analysis, false discovery rates were estimated by permuting HLA or CMV assignments 20 times. In a later analysis, co-occurring TCRs were grouped with DBSCAN, and TCRdist sequence similarity was added when clustering was performed within HLA-allele-positive subsets. Co-occurrence clustering excluded repertoires with fewer than 30,000 or more than 120,000 public chains, plus five with anomalous nucleotide sharing. TCRdb provides this immuneACCESS table in a form limited to in-frame rearrangements. Some clones are lacking; in checked studies, under half of them reflect an unresolved V gene, and why the rest are absent is not known. The V and J calls and the clone size are those of that table, but D and trimming were determined from the DNA. The sample table holds approximately 130,000 clones, of which around 9% were seen once. The ten largest clones represent about 7.5% of the sample.

Overall study results and their limits: In an earlier analysis of more than 450 of the donors, most TCR beta V segments were observed in productive rearrangements about 87% or about 30% of the time, broadly matching IMGT annotations. A further reported finding was that TCR beta sequences accurately predicted the HLA-A and HLA-B alleles for most subjects in the first cohort. While some public TCRs were present in many individuals, most TCR sequences turned up only very rarely across donors. A cluster of highly shared sequence variants was judged likely to be a technical artifact of the sequencing pipeline. When HLA alleles, especially DR and DQ, strongly co-occurred, TCR associations were difficult to assign to individual alleles. According to a later analysis, most CMV-associated TCR beta chains appeared to be HLA-restricted, and the HLA associations seemed to be driven largely by CMV exposure. The study gave a list of about 160 TCR beta chains associated with cytomegalovirus. According to the authors, the approach could potentially be generalized to other disease states and immunological phenotypes. According to a later analysis, parvovirus B19, influenza, CMV and Epstein-Barr virus appeared linked to several top co-occurrence clusters. According to a later analysis, TCR association rates differed among HLA loci, with DRB1 alleles showing the most associated TCRs and HLA-C alleles showing the fewest. A later analysis found that HLA-associated TCR beta chains were more clonally expanded and had lower generation probabilities than equally common non-associated chains. HLA typing was unavailable for some donors at each locus, so association tests used only the typed subset. About 17 rarely observed V segments, including chromosome 9 orphons, were excluded from the earlier analysis of approximately 500 of the donors because counts were too low. In both the original and validation cohorts, the classifier was reported to diagnose cytomegalovirus status with high specificity and sensitivity. An association between a missense DCLRE1C variant and V-gene and J-gene trimming of TCR beta chains was found in a later genetic analysis and replicated in an independent cohort. Only TCR beta chains were sequenced in this cohort, and the absence of alpha or paired-chain data limited detectable features. According to a later genetic analysis, donors in an Asian-associated ancestry cluster had fewer N-insertions in productive TCRs than the roughly 660-donor mean. The only immune exposure information available for the cohort was CMV serostatus. Because the 87-base-pair reads could not distinguish some IMGT-functional V segments, including TRBV6-2 and TRBV6-3, those segments were excluded. Presence/absence analyses assumed roughly uniform sequencing depth across donors, an assumption that may not hold. Correlated functional status among segregating V segments might be attributable to linkage disequilibrium, but an unknown experimental factor could not be ruled out. Specific HLA alleles were associated with 18,000 or so TCR beta sequences at a false discovery rate of 0.05 in a later analysis. In vitro tests confirmed that a few of the cytomegalovirus-associated TCR beta chains recognize cytomegalovirus antigens.

The TCR originated in a woman in her thirties or forties in good health and CMV-seropositive. Recombination joined TRBV6-1 with TRBJ2-1; the D gene is perhaps TRBD2, on 6 matching bases. The sequenced sample consisted of PBMCs. Here the CDR3 is given as CASSGRAGSSYNEQFF. The sequence in DNA is TGTGCCAGCAGTGGCAGGGCGGGGAGCTCCTACAATGAGCAGTTCTTC.